These T cell receptor beta chains were read from a single sample in a study of T cells after yellow fever vaccination. MiXCR, applied by TCRdb to the 5' RACE reads, yields one record per CDR3 protein. Among 100,000 to 150,000 distinct CDR3 sequences listed, over 8% were seen once. The sequencing used CD8+ T cells sorted from PBMCs, collected on the day of the yellow fever booster vaccination. Source of these receptors: a man between 18 and 29 years old who received the YFV17D yellow fever vaccine. CDR3s include the opening cysteine and the closing phenylalanine or tryptophan. D genes are given only for firm matches. Clone size is not always given. Where it is, it says once, few, many or a class for expanded clones.

cdr3_aa cdr3_nt v_call d_call j_call cdr3_length clone_size
CATSRARGAYEQYF TGTGCCACCAGCAGAGCCAGGGGTGCCTACGAGCAGTACTTC TRBV15 NA TRBJ2-7 14 few
CAIMTSGVDGYTF TGTGCCATCATGACCTCGGGGGTCGATGGCTACACCTTC TRBV10-3 NA TRBJ1-2 13 many
CASSFGESDTEAFF TGTGCCAGCAGCTTTGGGGAGAGTGACACTGAAGCTTTCTTT TRBV7-9 NA TRBJ1-1 14 few
CASSETRGYSPLHF TGTGCCAGCAGCGAAACAAGGGGGTATTCACCCCTCCACTTT TRBV7-9 NA TRBJ1-6 14 few
CSARDPSTSGGYNEQFF TGCAGTGCTAGAGATCCCTCGACTAGCGGGGGATACAATGAGCAGTTCTTC TRBV20-1 TRBD2 TRBJ2-1 17 NA
CASSQWTGLAGELFF TGCGCCAGCAGCCAATGGACAGGGCTGGCCGGGGAGCTGTTTTTT TRBV4-3 TRBD1 TRBJ2-2 15 once
CASSPKGINEQYF TGTGCCAGCAGTCCGAAGGGGATCAACGAGCAGTACTTC TRBV27 NA TRBJ2-7 13 few
CASSQSKWTQGVDTQYF TGCGCCAGCAGTCAATCGAAGTGGACTCAGGGTGTAGATACGCAGTATTTT TRBV23-1 NA TRBJ2-3 17 NA
CASSQDQRAGGEQYF TGCGCCAGCAGCCAAGATCAACGAGCAGGGGGCGAGCAGTACTTC TRBV4-1 TRBD1 TRBJ2-7 15 many
CASSLAGSGSPLHF TGTGCCAGCAGCTTAGCAGGGAGCGGGTCACCCCTCCACTTT TRBV11-2 NA TRBJ1-6 14 NA
CASSQTGADGYTF TGTGCCAGCAGCCAGACAGGGGCGGATGGCTACACCTTC TRBV6-2/TRBV6-3 TRBD1 TRBJ1-2 13 NA
CASSQDGGGDTSSYNSPLHF TGCGCCAGCAGCCAAGATGGAGGGGGAGATACGAGCTCCTATAATTCACCCCTCCACTTT TRBV4-3 NA TRBJ1-6 20 few
CASSYGGGFLNEQFF TGTGCCAGCAGTTACGGCGGGGGGTTCCTCAATGAGCAGTTCTTC TRBV6-5 TRBD2 TRBJ2-1 15 NA
CASSDSDRNEQFF TGTGCCAGCAGTGACTCGGACAGGAATGAGCAGTTCTTC TRBV6-4 TRBD1 TRBJ2-1 13 many
CASSPTFFTDSYNEQFF TGTGCCAGCAGTCCGACTTTTTTTACGGACAGCTACAATGAGCAGTTCTTC TRBV27 NA TRBJ2-1 17 NA
CASSSPGQTSSGNTIYF TGTGCCAGCAGCTCCCCCGGACAGACTAGCTCTGGAAACACCATATATTTT TRBV7-9 NA TRBJ1-3 17 many
CASSSQGGDPYTGELFF TGTGCCAGCAGCAGCCAGGGGGGGGACCCCTACACCGGGGAGCTGTTTTTT TRBV7-6 NA TRBJ2-2 17 many
CASSPGGAGPQHF TGTGCCAGCAGTCCCGGGGGGGCCGGGCCCCAGCATTTT TRBV6-5 NA TRBJ1-5 13 NA
CASSPDPTGKETQYF TGTGCCAGCAGCCCAGACCCAACAGGGAAAGAGACCCAGTACTTC TRBV4-2 NA TRBJ2-5 15 NA
CSVATGRGYEQYF TGCAGCGTTGCCACAGGGCGTGGGTACGAGCAGTACTTC TRBV29-1 NA TRBJ2-7 13 many
CASSESGTRDTQYF TGTGCCAGCAGCGAATCCGGGACTAGAGATACGCAGTATTTT TRBV11-2 TRBD2 TRBJ2-3 14 NA
CASISDRVPYNEQFF TGTGCCAGCATCTCCGACAGGGTCCCCTACAATGAGCAGTTCTTC TRBV5-4 TRBD1 TRBJ2-1 15 few
CASSQDGLYEQYF TGCGCCAGCAGCCAGGACGGTCTCTACGAGCAGTACTTC TRBV5-1 NA TRBJ2-7 13 few
CASSPGTGVIRGTEAFF TGCGCCAGCAGCCCCGGGACAGGGGTCATCAGGGGCACTGAAGCTTTCTTT TRBV5-1 TRBD1 TRBJ1-1 17 few
CASSQEDSHTEAFF TGTGCCAGCAGCCAAGAGGACAGTCACACTGAAGCTTTCTTT TRBV14 NA TRBJ1-1 14 few
CSVEVRTGGSYEQYF TGCAGCGTTGAAGTCAGGACAGGGGGCTCCTACGAGCAGTACTTC TRBV29-1 TRBD1 TRBJ2-7 15 many
CASSFLRGVDNEQFF TGTGCCAGCAGTTTCCTCAGGGGGGTCGACAATGAGCAGTTCTTC TRBV27 NA TRBJ2-1 15 few
CASSQLSGTSPTDTQYF TGCGCCAGCAGCCAACTATCCGGGACTAGCCCCACAGATACGCAGTATTTT TRBV4-3 TRBD2 TRBJ2-3 17 few
CASSLAWGKEGTDTQYF TGTGCCAGCAGCTTAGCTTGGGGGAAGGAAGGCACAGATACGCAGTATTTT TRBV11-2 NA TRBJ2-3 17 many
CASSYRVSGNTIYF TGTGCCAGCAGTTATCGGGTCTCTGGAAACACCATATATTTT TRBV6-5 NA TRBJ1-3 14 NA
CASSRQTGLNQPQHF TGTGCCAGCAGTCGCCAGACAGGCCTCAATCAGCCCCAGCATTTT TRBV27 NA TRBJ1-5 15 few
CSVAGVLMNTEAFF TGCAGCGTTGCAGGGGTACTGATGAACACTGAAGCTTTCTTT TRBV29-1 NA TRBJ1-1 14 few
CASSLRWRAAYTDTQYF TGTGCCAGCAGCTTGCGTTGGCGGGCGGCCTACACAGATACGCAGTATTTT TRBV7-2 NA TRBJ2-3 17 many
CASSPTGLAGGLETQYF TGTGCCAGCAGCCCGACCGGACTAGCGGGGGGGCTAGAGACCCAGTACTTC TRBV6-5 TRBD2 TRBJ2-5 17 few
CASSDGTGRIANTGELFF TGCGCCAGCAGCGACGGGACAGGCCGCATTGCGAACACCGGGGAGCTGTTTTTT TRBV10-2 TRBD1 TRBJ2-2 18 NA
CASRTTAYNEQFF TGTGCCAGCAGGACGACAGCGTACAATGAGCAGTTCTTC TRBV7-9 NA TRBJ2-1 13 NA
CASSFGVAKNIQYF TGTGCCAGCAGTTTTGGGGTAGCCAAAAACATTCAGTACTTC TRBV12-3/TRBV12-4 NA TRBJ2-4 14 NA
CATSRDRRPQETQYF TGTGCCACCAGCAGAGATCGGCGGCCCCAAGAGACCCAGTACTTC TRBV15 NA TRBJ2-5 15 many
CASSWAENYEQYF TGTGCCAGCAGTTGGGCAGAAAACTACGAGCAGTACTTC TRBV12-3/TRBV12-4 NA TRBJ2-7 13 many
CASSLASMTHSGNTIYF TGTGCCAGCAGCTTAGCGAGCATGACTCACTCTGGAAACACCATATATTTT TRBV7-2 NA TRBJ1-3 17 few
CASSQEAEGTAYGYTF TGTGCCAGCAGCCAAGAAGCTGAGGGGACCGCCTATGGCTACACCTTC TRBV14 NA TRBJ1-2 16 NA
CASSTYPGAGEKLFF TGTGCCAGCAGCACTTATCCCGGGGCGGGGGAAAAACTGTTTTTT TRBV7-8 NA TRBJ1-4 15 NA
CASSLELQETQYF TGTGCCAGCAGCTTGGAGCTACAAGAGACCCAGTACTTC TRBV5-6 NA TRBJ2-5 13 NA
CASSDTSVSEQFF TGTGCCAGCAGTGATACTAGCGTTTCTGAGCAGTTCTTC TRBV6-4 TRBD2 TRBJ2-1 13 many
CASSSSRGRLDEQFF TGTGCCAGCAGCTCCAGCAGGGGGCGTTTAGATGAGCAGTTCTTC TRBV12-3/TRBV12-4 TRBD1 TRBJ2-1 15 many
CSAKGAPYYNEQFF TGCAGCGCGAAGGGGGCCCCTTATTACAATGAGCAGTTCTTC TRBV29-1 TRBD1 TRBJ2-1 14 NA
CASRGAWDNEQFF TGCGCCAGCAGGGGGGCATGGGACAATGAGCAGTTCTTC TRBV5-1 NA TRBJ2-1 13 many
CASSLIPGPNEQFF TGTGCCAGCAGTTTAATTCCAGGTCCGAATGAGCAGTTCTTC TRBV27 NA TRBJ2-1 14 few
CASSQGQGTEAFF TGCGCCAGCAGCCAAGGACAGGGGACTGAAGCTTTCTTT TRBV4-3 TRBD1 TRBJ1-1 13 few
CASSIGQGARNGETQYF TGTGCCAGCAGCATCGGACAGGGGGCGAGGAATGGAGAGACCCAGTACTTC TRBV11-2 TRBD1 TRBJ2-5 17 few